This T cell receptor (beta chain) comes out of a study of cytomegalovirus exposure and HLA in healthy donors (dated by TCRdb to 2015 to 2018). Background on the whole study: The roughly 700 repertoires of the first cohort and the roughly 120 validation repertoires were produced on the same platform, according to a later analysis. The study was designed to test whether signatures of past pathogen exposure could be identified by cataloging public T cell receptors. In addition to the first cohort of 666 subjects, a separate validation cohort of approximately 110 different subjects was used. The study combined high-throughput TCR immunosequencing, statistical association of individual TCRs with disease status, and machine learning to predict cytomegalovirus infection status.

The library was generated by the immunoSEQ multiplex PCR assay. As for how the authors treated the data: A statistical classification framework was built for diagnosing cytomegalovirus status from the catalog of TCR beta chain sequences. Held by TCRdb, this immuneACCESS table contains in-frame sequences only and omits some clones. Under half of the omission traces to an unresolved V gene where checked; the cause of the rest is unknown. V and J calls and clone size are as listed in that table; D and trimming were resolved from the DNA. The sample includes some 150,000 clones, with 87% observed a single time. Of the sample, roughly 1.4% is held by the ten largest clones. Separate from the approximately 700-subject first cohort, the validation cohort of some 130 subjects was the group to which the donors belonged. Paper-wide results and their limitations: A few of the identified cytomegalovirus-associated TCR beta chains were confirmed in vitro to be specific for cytomegalovirus antigens. The validation cohort had no HLA typing available for a later analysis, so co-occurrence within that cohort was assessed over all 120 or so repertoires. A later analysis found that TCRs clustered in the first cohort also tended to co-occur in the roughly 110 validation repertoires, with 94% of cluster scores above 0. A total of fewer than 200 TCR beta chains were listed by the study as associated with cytomegalovirus. The classifier was reported to diagnose cytomegalovirus status with high specificity and sensitivity in both the original and validation cohorts. While some public TCRs were present in many individuals, most TCR sequences turned up only very rarely across donors. The authors suggested that the approach could potentially be extended to other disease states and immunological phenotypes.

The V and J ends are trimmed by 0 bases and 0 bases, leaving 8 bases between them. Based on the germline V gene, the CDR1 and CDR2 sequences are SGDLS and YYNGEE. Measured from the cysteine to the phenylalanine, the CDR3 is 15 residues long. The only DNA kept is the CDR3, 45 bases in frame from the first base. Of note for this clone: This receptor's antigen is unknown. No base qualities exist here, and no much larger clone lies one base off it.

The chain is encoded by TRBV9 joined to TRBJ2-3, with TRBD2 tentatively as D gene (6 bases match). Sequenced input: PBMCs. The sequence was collected from a woman under 40 in good health and CMV-seronegative. The CDR3 reads as follows: CASSVGGLSTDTQYF. The nucleotide sequence reads as follows: TGTGCCAGCAGCGTAGGTGGACTAAGCACAGATACGCAGTATTTT.